The 11 T cell receptor beta chains in this list originate from one sample, sequenced in a study of control samples from healthy donors and cancer patients. Data came from immunoSEQ multiplex PCR; TCRdb stores just in-frame clones and leaves some out. The sample yields roughly 130,000 clones, roughly 84% seen once. The sequenced material came from blood. These receptors originate from a middle-aged man in good health.

The chain employs TRBV30 and TRBJ2-7, with no clear D. Trimming cost V 2 bases and J 1 base, with 9 bases left between them. The CDR3 contains 13 residues. Germline CDR1 GTSNPN, CDR2 SVGIG (reference sequence). This chain's CDR3 is CAWSKVASYEQYF. The CDR3 DNA sequence: TGTGCCTGGAGTAAGGTGGCGTCCTACGAGCAGTACTTC. Looking up the rest from reference TRBV30 and TRBJ2-7 gives the full variable domain: SQTIHQWPATLVQPVGSPLSLECTVEGTSNPNLYWYRQAAGRGLQLLFYSVGIGQISSEVPQNLSASRPQDRQFILSSKKLLLSDSGFYLCAWSKVASYEQYFGPGTRLTVT.

The chain employs TRBV19 and TRBJ1-5; D remains ambiguous. The V gene's germline CDR1 is LNHDA and CDR2 SQIVND (reference sequence). CDR3 length: 15 residues. The V and J ends lost 1 base and 0 bases respectively, with 7 bases between them. The CDR3 DNA follows: TGTGCCAGTAGTATAGGAGGAGGTAGCAATCAGCCCCAGCATTTT. The encoded protein is CASSIGGGSNQPQHF.

The V and J genes are TRBV27 and TRBJ1-2, with D tentatively TRBD1 (6 bases). Trimming took 3 bases from V and 5 from J, leaving 10 bases between them. The CDR3 is 13 amino acids. CDR1 is MNHEY and CDR2 is SMNVEV in the germline V gene (reference sequence). The CDR3 loop is CASSFRGTYGYTF. The CDR3 region has the DNA TGTGCCAGCAGTTTCAGGGGCACGTATGGCTACACCTTC.

The gene calls are TRBV11-1 and TRBJ2-7; D not resolved. The germline V and J ends were trimmed by 3 bases and 0 bases, with 9 bases remaining between them. The CDR3 covers 14 residues. The germline V gene has CDR1 SGHAT and CDR2 FQDESV (reference sequence). In nucleotides, the CDR3 is TGTGCCAGCAGCTTTCGTGAGTTCTCCTACGAGCAGTACTTC. It yields the protein CASSFREFSYEQYF.

V and J are TRBV28 and TRBJ1-2, with 8 bases lining up with TRBD1. The CDR3 covers 15 residues. Germline V lookup: CDR1 MDHEN, CDR2 SYDVKM. The ends lost 2 bases at V and 8 bases at J; junction bases unmatched: 10. The CDR3 bases are TGTGCCAGCAGTTTAAACCCCGCGACAGGGGACGGCTACACCTTC. This gives the protein CASSLNPATGDGYTF.

The J gene is TRBJ2-2, the V gene TRBV5-1, with D hard to call. V lost 4 bases and J 2 bases, leaving 12 bases between the germline ends. CDR1 and CDR2 from the germline V gene are SGHRS and YFSETQ. This CDR3 has 15 residues. CDR3 sequence: CASSPGFLNTGELFF. The CDR3 DNA reads TGCGCCAGCAGCCCCGGGTTCTTAAACACCGGGGAGCTGTTTTTT.

The V gene is TRBV14, the J gene TRBJ2-7; 7 bases are a match to TRBD1. The CDR3 covers 15 residues. Trimming removed 4 bases from V and 7 bases from J; junction bases left unmatched: 13. Germline assignment: CDR1 SGHDN and CDR2 FVKESK. The DNA for the CDR3 is TGTGCCAGCAGCCCGCGGACAGGTCCTACGGGGGAGCAGTACTTC. Protein sequence: CASSPRTGPTGEQYF.

The chain employs TRBV3-1 (or the pseudogene TRBV3-2) and TRBJ2-7; 7 nucleotides line up with TRBD1. Trimming at V came to 6 bases and at J to 2 bases, leaving 4 bases not matched to a gene. CDR1 is LGHDT and CDR2 is YNNKEL in the germline V gene (reference sequence). The CDR3 has 13 residues. For the CDR3, the DNA is TGTGCCAGCAGACGGACAGGTACCTACGAGCAGTACTTC. The encoded protein is CASRRTGTYEQYF.

V is TRBV27 and J is TRBJ1-6; D ambiguous. Trimming stripped 10 bases from V and 0 bases from J, with 19 bases between. Germline loops: CDR1 MNHEY, CDR2 SMNVEV (reference sequence). The CDR3 covers 17 residues. DNA of the CDR3: TGTGCCACCATCCCGGGAAGGGAGAGCTCCTATAATTCACCCCTCCACTTT. Amino acids: CATIPGRESSYNSPLHF.

This chain links TRBV6-1 with TRBJ1-2; 7 nucleotides line up with TRBD1. The CDR3 is 15 residues long. The V and J ends lost 2 bases and 6 bases, in that order; junction bases with no gene match: 9. Germline V gives CDR1 MNHNS, CDR2 SASEGT. The CDR3 sequence is CASSESVGRGDGYTF. Here the CDR3 DNA reads TGTGCCAGCAGTGAATCAGTCGGCAGGGGGGATGGCTACACCTTC.

The chain carries TRBV21-1 and TRBJ2-7; the listed D gene, TRBD2, was not tested against the DNA. TRBV21-1 is marked as a pseudogene. The CDR3 consists of 15 residues. The CDR3 is CASLGGGGVPDEQYF. The CDR3 region has the DNA TGTGCCAGCCTGGGGGGTGGCGGGGTCCCTGACGAGCAGTACTTC.